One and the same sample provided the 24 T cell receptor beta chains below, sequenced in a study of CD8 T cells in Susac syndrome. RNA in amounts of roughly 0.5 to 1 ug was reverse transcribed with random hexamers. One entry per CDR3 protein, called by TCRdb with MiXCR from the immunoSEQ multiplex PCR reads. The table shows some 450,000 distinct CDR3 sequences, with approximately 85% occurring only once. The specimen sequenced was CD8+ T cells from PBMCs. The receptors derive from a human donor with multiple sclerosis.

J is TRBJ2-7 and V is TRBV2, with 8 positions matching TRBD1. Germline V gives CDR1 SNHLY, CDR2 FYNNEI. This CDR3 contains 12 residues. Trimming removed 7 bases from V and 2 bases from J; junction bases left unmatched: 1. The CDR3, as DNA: TGTGCCAGCACGGACAGGGCCTACGAGCAGTACTTC. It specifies CASTDRAYEQYF.

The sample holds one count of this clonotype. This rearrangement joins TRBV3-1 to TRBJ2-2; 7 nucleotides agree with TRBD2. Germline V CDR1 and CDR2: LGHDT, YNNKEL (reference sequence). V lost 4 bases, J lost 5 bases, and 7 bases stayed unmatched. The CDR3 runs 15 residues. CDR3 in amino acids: CASSLVAGRTGELFF. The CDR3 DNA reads TGTGCCAGCAGCCTCGTAGCGGGTCGAACCGGGGAGCTGTTTTTT.

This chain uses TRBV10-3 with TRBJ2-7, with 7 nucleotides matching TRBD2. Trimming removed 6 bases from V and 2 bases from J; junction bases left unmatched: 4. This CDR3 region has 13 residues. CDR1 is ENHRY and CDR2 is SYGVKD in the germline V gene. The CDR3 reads CAIREAGAYEQYF. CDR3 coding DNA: TGTGCCATCAGGGAGGCGGGAGCCTACGAGCAGTACTTC.

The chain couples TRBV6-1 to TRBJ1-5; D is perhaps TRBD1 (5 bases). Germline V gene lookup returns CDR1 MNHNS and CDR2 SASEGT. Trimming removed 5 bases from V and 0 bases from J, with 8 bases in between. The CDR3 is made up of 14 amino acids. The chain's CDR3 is CASSPDISNQPQHF. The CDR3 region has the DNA TGTGCCAGCAGTCCGGACATTAGCAATCAGCCCCAGCATTTT.

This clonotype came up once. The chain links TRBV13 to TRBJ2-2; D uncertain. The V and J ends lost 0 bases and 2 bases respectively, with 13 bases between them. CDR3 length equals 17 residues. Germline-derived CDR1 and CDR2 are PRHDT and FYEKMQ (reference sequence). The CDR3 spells CASSLGPPGRNTGELFF. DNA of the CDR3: TGTGCCAGCAGCTTAGGTCCCCCAGGAAGAAACACCGGGGAGCTGTTTTTT.

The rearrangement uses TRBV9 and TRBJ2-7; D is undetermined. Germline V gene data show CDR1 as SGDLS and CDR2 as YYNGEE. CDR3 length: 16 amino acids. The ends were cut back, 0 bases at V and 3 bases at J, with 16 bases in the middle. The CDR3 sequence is CASSVEGDVENYEQYF. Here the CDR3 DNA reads TGTGCCAGCAGCGTAGAGGGTGATGTAGAAAACTACGAGCAGTACTTC.

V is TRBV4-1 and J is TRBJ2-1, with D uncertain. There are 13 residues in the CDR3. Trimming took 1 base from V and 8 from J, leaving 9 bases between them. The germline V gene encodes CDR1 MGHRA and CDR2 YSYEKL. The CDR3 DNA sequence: TGCGCCAGCAGCCAAGTTGGGTACGATGAGCAGTTCTTC. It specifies CASSQVGYDEQFF.

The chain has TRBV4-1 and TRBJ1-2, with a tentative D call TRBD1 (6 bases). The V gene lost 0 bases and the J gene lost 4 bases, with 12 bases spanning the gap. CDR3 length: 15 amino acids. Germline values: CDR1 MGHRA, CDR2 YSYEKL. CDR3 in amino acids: CASSQDVGGLYGYTF. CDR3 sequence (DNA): TGCGCCAGCAGCCAAGACGTTGGGGGGCTCTATGGCTACACCTTC.

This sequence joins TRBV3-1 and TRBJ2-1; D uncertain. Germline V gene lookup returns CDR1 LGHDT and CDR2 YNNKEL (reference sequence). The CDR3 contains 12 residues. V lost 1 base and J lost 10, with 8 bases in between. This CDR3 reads CASSQAGREQFF. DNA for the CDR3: TGTGCCAGCAGCCAAGCAGGTCGAGAGCAGTTCTTC.

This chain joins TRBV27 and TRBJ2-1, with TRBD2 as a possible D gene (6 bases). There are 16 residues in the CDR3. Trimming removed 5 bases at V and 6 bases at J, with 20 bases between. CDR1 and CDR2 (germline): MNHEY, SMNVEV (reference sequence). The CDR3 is CASSPTGTSIPNEQFF. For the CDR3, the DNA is TGTGCCAGCAGTCCGACCGGGACTTCCATACCCAATGAGCAGTTCTTC.

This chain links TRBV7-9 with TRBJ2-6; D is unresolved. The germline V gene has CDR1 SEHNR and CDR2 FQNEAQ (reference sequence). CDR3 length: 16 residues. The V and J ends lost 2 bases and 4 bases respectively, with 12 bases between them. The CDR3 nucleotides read TGTGCCAGCAGCTTAAGCCACTCGGAAGGGGCCAACGTCCTGACTTTC. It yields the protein CASSLSHSEGANVLTF.

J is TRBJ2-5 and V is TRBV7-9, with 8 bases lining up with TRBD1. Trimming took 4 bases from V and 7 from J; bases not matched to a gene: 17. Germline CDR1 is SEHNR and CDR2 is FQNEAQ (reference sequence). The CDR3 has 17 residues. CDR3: CASSSTSPGQAPGTQYF. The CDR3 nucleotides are TGTGCCAGCAGCTCTACTTCCCCGGGACAGGCGCCCGGGACCCAGTACTTC. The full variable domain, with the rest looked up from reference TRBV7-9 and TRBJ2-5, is DTGVSQNPRHKITKRGQNVTFRCDPISEHNRLYWYRQTLGQGPEFLTYFQNEAQLEKSRLLSDRFSAERPKGSFSTLEIQRTEQGDSAMYLCASSSTSPGQAPGTQYFGPGTRLLVL.

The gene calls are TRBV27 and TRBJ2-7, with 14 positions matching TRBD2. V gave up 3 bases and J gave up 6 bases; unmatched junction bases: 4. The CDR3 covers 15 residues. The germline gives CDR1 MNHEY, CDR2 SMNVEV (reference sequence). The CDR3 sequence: CASSFGGTSGSEQYF. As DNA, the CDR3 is TGTGCCAGCAGTTTTGGGGGGACTAGCGGGAGCGAGCAGTACTTC.

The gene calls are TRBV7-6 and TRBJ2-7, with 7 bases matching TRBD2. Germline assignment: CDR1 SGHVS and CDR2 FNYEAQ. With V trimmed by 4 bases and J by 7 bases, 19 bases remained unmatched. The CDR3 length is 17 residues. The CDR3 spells CASSSGSGGRGSGEQYF. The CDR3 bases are TGTGCCAGCAGCTCGGGTTCTGGCGGGAGAGGTTCGGGGGAGCAGTACTTC.

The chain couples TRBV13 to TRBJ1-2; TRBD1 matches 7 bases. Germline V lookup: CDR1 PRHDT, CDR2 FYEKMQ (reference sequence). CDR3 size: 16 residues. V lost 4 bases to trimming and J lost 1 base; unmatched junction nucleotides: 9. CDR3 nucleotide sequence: TGTGCCAGCAGCTCTGGGACAGACAAGTTTAACTATGGCTACACCTTC. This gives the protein CASSSGTDKFNYGYTF. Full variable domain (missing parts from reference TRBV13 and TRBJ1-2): AAGVIQSPRHLIKEKRETATLKCYPIPRHDTVYWYQQGPGQDPQFLISFYEKMQSDKGSIPDRFSAQQFSDYHSELNMSSLELGDSALYFCASSSGTDKFNYGYTFGSGTRLTVV.

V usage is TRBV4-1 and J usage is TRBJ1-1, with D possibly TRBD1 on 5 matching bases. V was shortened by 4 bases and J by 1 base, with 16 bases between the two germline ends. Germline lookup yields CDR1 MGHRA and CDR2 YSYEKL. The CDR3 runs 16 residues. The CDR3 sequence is CASSPEVDRGNTEAFF. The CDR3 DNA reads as TGCGCCAGCAGCCCCGAGGTCGATAGGGGGAACACTGAAGCTTTCTTT.

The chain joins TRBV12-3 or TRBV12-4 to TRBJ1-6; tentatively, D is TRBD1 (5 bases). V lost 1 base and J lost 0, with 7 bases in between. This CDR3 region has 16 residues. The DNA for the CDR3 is TGTGCCAGCAGTTTAGGGGGGAGCTCCTATAATTCACCCCTCCACTTT. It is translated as CASSLGGSSYNSPLHF.

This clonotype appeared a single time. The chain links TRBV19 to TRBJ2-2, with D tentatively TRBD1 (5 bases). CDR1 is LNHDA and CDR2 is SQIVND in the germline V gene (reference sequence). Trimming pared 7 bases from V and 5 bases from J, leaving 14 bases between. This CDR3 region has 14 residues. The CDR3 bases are TGTGCCAGTACCCAACAGGTGACTACCGGGGAGCTGTTTTTT. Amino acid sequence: CASTQQVTTGELFF.

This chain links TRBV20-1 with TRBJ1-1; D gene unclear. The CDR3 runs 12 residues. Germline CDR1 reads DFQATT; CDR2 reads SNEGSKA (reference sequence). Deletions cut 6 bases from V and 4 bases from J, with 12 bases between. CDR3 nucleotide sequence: TGCAGTGCCTGGGAGAGTGGCACTGAAGCTTTCTTT. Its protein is CSAWESGTEAFF.

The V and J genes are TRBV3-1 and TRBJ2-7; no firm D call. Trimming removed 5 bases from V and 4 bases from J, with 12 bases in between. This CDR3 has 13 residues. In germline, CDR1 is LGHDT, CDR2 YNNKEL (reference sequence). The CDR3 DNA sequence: TGTGCCAGCAGCATAAGCTTGGGATACGAGCAGTACTTC. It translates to CASSISLGYEQYF.

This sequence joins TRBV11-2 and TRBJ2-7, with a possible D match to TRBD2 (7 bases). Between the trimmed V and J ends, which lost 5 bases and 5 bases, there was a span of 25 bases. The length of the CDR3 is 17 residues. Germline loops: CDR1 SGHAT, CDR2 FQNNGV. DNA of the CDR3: TGTGCCAGCAGCCACCGCGGGGGCTTATTGGGAGCTGACGAGCAGTACTTC. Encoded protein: CASSHRGGLLGADEQYF. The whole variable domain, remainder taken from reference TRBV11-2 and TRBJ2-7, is EAGVAQSPRYKIIEKRQSVAFWCNPISGHATLYWYQQILGQGPKLLIQFQNNGVVDDSQLPKDRFSAERLKGVDSTLKIQPAKLEDSAVYLCASSHRGGLLGADEQYFGPGTRLTVT.

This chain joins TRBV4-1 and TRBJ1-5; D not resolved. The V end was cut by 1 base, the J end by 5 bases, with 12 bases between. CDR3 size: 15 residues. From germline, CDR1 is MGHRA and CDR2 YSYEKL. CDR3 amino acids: CASSQGSWGDQPQHF. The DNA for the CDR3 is TGCGCCAGCAGCCAAGGGAGTTGGGGAGATCAGCCCCAGCATTTT.

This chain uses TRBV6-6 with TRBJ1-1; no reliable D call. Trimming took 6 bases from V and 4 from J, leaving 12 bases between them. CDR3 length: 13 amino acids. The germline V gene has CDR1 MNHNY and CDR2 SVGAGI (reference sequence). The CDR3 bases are TGTGCCAGCAGCAACCCTTCCTCCACTGAAGCTTTCTTT. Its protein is CASSNPSSTEAFF.

Here the CDR3 reads CASSEGPGVLGYEQYF. In DNA form, the CDR3 reads TGTGCCAGCAGCGAGGGACCAGGGGTATTGGGCTACGAGCAGTACTTC. V usage is TRBV5-5 and J usage is TRBJ2-7, with D maybe TRBD1 (6 bases). This CDR3 region has 16 residues. The V end was cut by 4 bases, the J end by 3 bases, with 20 bases between. Germline values: CDR1 SGHKS, CDR2 YYEKEE (reference sequence).